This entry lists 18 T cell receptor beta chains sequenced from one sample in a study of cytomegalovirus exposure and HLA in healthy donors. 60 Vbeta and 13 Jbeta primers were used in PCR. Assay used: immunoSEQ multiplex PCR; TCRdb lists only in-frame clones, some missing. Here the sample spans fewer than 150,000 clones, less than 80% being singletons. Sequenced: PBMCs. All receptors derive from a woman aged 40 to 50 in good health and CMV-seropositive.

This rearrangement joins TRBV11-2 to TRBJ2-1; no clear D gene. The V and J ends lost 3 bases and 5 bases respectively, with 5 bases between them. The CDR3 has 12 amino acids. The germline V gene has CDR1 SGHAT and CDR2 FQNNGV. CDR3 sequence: CASSFSNNEQFF. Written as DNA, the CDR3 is TGTGCCAGCAGCTTTAGTAACAATGAGCAGTTCTTC.

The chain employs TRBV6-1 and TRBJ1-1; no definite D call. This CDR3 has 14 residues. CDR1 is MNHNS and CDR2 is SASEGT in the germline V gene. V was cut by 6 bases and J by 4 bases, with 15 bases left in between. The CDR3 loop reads CASSLGSTGTEAFF. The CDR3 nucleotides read TGTGCCAGCAGCCTCGGATCGACGGGCACTGAAGCTTTCTTT.

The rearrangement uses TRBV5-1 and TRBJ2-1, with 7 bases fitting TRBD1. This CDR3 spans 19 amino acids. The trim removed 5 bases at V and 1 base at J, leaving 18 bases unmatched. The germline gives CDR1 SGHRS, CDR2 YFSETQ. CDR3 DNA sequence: TGCGCCAGCAGACCGCTTCCAAACCTCCGGGACAGTTCCTACAATGAGCAGTTCTTC. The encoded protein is CASRPLPNLRDSSYNEQFF. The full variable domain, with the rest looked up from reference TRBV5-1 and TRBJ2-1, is KAGVTQTPRYLIKTRGQQVTLSCSPISGHRSVSWYQQTPGQGLQFLFEYFSETQRNKGNFPGRFSGRQFSNSRSEMNVSTLELGDSALYLCASRPLPNLRDSSYNEQFFGPGTRLTVL.

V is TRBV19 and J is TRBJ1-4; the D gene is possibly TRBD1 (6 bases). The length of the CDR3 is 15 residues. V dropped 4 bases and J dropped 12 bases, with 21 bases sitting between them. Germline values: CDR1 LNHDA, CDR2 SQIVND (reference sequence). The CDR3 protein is CASSTLTGNLGELFF. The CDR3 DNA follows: TGTGCCAGTAGTACCTTAACAGGGAATTTGGGTGAACTGTTTTTT.

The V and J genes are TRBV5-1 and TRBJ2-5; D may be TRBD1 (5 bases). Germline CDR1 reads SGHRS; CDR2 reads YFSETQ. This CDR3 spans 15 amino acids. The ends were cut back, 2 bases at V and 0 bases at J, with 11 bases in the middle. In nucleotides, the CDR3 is TGCGCCAGCAGCTTACCAGGGAAGGACCAAGAGACCCAGTACTTC. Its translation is CASSLPGKDQETQYF.

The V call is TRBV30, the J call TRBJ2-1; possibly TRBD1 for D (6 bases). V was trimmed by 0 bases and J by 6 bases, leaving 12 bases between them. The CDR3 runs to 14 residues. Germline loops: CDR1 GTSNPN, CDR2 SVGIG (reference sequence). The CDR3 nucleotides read TGTGCCTGGAGTGTATCAGGGGTAGTCAATGAGCAGTTCTTC. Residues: CAWSVSGVVNEQFF.

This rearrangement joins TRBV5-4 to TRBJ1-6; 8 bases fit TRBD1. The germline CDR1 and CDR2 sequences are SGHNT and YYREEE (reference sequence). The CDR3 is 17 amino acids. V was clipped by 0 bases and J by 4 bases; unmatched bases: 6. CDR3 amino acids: CASSLAGTGGYNSPLHF. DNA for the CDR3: TGTGCCAGCAGCTTGGCGGGAACAGGGGGTTATAATTCACCCCTCCACTTT.

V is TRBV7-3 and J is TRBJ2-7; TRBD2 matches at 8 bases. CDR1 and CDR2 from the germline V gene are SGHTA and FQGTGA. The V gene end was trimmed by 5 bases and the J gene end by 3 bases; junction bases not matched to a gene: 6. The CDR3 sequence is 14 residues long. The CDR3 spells CASSPSAGDYEQYF. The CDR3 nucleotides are TGTGCCAGCAGCCCCTCAGCGGGGGACTACGAGCAGTACTTC.

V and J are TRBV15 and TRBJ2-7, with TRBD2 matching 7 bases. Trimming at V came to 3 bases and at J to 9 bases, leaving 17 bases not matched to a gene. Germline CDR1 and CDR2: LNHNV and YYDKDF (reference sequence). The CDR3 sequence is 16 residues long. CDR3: CATSRADRGVVEGQYF. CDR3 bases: TGTGCCACCAGCAGGGCTGACCGGGGGGTTGTCGAAGGGCAGTACTTC.

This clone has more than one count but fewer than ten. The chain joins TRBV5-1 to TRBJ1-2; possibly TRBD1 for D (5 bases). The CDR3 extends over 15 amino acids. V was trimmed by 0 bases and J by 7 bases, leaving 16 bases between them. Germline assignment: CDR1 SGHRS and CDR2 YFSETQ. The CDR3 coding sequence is TGCGCCAGCAGCTTGGAGGGCCAGGGTCGCAGTGGCTACACCTTC. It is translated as CASSLEGQGRSGYTF.

The chain's CDR3 is CASSLREKLFF. The CDR3 DNA reads TGTGCCAGCAGCTTACGGGAAAAACTGTTTTTT. This sequence joins TRBV7-9 and TRBJ1-4; D is undetermined. This CDR3 comprises 11 residues. The V gene lost 2 bases and the J gene lost 8 bases, with 3 bases spanning the gap. In germline, CDR1 is SEHNR, CDR2 FQNEAQ (reference sequence).

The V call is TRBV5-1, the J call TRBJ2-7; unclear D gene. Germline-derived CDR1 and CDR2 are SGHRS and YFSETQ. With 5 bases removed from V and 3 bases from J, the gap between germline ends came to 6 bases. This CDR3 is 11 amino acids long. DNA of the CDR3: TGCGCCAGCAGTAAAAACTACGAGCAGTACTTC. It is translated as CASSKNYEQYF. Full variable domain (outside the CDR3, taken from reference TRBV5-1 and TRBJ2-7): KAGVTQTPRYLIKTRGQQVTLSCSPISGHRSVSWYQQTPGQGLQFLFEYFSETQRNKGNFPGRFSGRQFSNSRSEMNVSTLELGDSALYLCASSKNYEQYFGPGTRLTVT.

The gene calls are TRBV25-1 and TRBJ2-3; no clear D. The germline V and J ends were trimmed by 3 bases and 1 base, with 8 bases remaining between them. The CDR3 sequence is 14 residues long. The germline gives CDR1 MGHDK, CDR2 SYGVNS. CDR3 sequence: CASSDPTGTDTQYF. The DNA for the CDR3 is TGTGCCAGCAGTGACCCAACTGGCACAGATACGCAGTATTTT.

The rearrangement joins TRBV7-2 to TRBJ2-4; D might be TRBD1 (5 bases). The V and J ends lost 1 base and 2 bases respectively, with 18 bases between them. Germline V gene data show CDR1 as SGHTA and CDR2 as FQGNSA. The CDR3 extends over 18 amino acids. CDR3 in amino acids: CASSLEGHPWGTKNIQYF. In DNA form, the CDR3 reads TGTGCCAGCAGCTTAGAGGGGCACCCCTGGGGAACCAAAAACATTCAGTACTTC.

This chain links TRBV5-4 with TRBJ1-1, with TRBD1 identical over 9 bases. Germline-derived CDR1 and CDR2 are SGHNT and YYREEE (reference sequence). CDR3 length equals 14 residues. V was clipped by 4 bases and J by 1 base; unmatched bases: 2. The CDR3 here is CASSRDRENTEAFF. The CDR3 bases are TGTGCCAGCAGCCGGGACAGGGAGAACACTGAAGCTTTCTTT.

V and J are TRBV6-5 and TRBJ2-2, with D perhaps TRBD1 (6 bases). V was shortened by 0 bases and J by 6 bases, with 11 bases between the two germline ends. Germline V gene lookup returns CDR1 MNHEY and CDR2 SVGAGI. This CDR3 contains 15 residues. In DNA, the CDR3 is TGTGCCAGCAGTTACTCGGGGGCGCGGGCCGGGGAGCTGTTTTTT. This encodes CASSYSGARAGELFF.

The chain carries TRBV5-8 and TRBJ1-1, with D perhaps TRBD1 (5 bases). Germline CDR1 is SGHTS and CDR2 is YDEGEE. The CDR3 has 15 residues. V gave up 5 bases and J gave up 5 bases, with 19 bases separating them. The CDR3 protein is CASSPLGAKRTEAFF. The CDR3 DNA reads TGTGCCAGCAGTCCATTAGGGGCCAAAAGGACTGAAGCTTTCTTT.

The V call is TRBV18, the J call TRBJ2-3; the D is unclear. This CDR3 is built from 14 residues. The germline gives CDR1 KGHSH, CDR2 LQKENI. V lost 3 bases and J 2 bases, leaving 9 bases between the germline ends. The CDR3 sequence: CASSPADITDTQYF. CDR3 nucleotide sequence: TGTGCCAGCTCACCGGCAGACATCACAGATACGCAGTATTTT. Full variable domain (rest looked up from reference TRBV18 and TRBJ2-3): NAGVMQNPRHLVRRRGQEARLRCSPMKGHSHVYWYRQLPEEGLKFMVYLQKENIIDESGMPKERFSAEFPKEGPSILRIQQVVRGDSAAYFCASSPADITDTQYFGPGTRLTVL.